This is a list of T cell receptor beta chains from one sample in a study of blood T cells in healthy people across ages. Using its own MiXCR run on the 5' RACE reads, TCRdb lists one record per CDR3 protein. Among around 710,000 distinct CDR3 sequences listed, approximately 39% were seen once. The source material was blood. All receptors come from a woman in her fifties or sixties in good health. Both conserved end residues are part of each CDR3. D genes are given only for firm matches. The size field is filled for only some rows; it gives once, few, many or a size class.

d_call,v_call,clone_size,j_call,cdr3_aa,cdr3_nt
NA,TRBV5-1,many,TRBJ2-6,CASSWTALSSGANVLTF,TGCGCCAGCAGCTGGACCGCCCTCTCCTCTGGGGCCAACGTCCTGACTTTC
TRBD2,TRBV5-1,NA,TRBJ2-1,CASSPTGLAGGPYNEQFF,TGCGCCAGCAGCCCCACGGGACTAGCGGGGGGCCCTTACAATGAGCAGTTCTTC
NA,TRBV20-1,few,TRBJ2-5,CSARRGEGETQYF,TGCAGTGCTAGGCGGGGAGAAGGAGAGACCCAGTACTTC
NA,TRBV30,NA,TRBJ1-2,CAWSVKFRGNYGYTF,TGTGCCTGGAGTGTTAAGTTTCGGGGTAACTATGGCTACACCTTC
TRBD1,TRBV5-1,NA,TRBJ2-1,CASSPGTGRENEQFF,TGCGCCAGCAGCCCCGGGACAGGAAGGGAAAATGAGCAGTTCTTC
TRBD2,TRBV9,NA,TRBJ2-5,CASSSGGAQETQYF,TGTGCCAGCAGCAGCGGGGGGGCACAAGAGACCCAGTACTTC
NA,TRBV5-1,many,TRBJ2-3,CASSLVRHTQYF,TGCGCCAGCAGCTTGGTGAGACATACGCAGTATTTT
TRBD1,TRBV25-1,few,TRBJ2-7,CASSDQDRAYEQYF,TGTGCCAGCAGTGACCAGGACAGGGCGTACGAGCAGTACTTC
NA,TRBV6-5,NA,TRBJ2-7,CASSYRPDGYEQYF,TGTGCCAGCAGTTACCGCCCGGATGGCTACGAGCAGTACTTC
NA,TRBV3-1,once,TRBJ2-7,CASSHEYGEQYF,TGTGCCAGCAGCCACGAGTATGGCGAGCAGTACTTC
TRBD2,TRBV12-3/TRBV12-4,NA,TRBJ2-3,CASRGLAGLTDTQYF,TGTGCCAGCAGGGGACTAGCGGGGCTCACAGATACGCAGTATTTT
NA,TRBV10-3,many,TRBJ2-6,CAPRRNSGANVLTF,TGTGCCCCCCGACGGAACTCTGGGGCCAACGTCCTGACTTTC
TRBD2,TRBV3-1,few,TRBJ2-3,CAASREGQADTQYF,TGTGCCGCCTCGCGGGAGGGCCAGGCAGATACGCAGTATTTT
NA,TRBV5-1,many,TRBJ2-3,CASSDDWGGTDTQYF,TGCGCCAGCAGTGATGATTGGGGAGGCACAGATACGCAGTATTTT
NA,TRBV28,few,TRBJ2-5,CASQSGGPYQETQYF,TGTGCCAGCCAATCCGGAGGACCATACCAAGAGACCCAGTACTTC
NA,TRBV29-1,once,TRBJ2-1,CSVGEGPGSYNEQFF,TGCAGCGTTGGAGAAGGGCCGGGCTCCTACAATGAGCAGTTCTTC
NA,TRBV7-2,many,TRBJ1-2,CASSPYRVGYTF,TGTGCCAGCAGCCCCTACAGGGTTGGCTACACCTTC
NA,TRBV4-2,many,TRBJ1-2,CASSQVRGDGYTF,TGTGCCAGCAGCCAAGTCAGGGGCGATGGCTACACCTTC
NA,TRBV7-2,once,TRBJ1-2,CASSTAHIQDYGYTF,TGTGCCAGCAGTACCGCACATATCCAGGACTATGGCTACACCTTC
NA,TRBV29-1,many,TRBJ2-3,CSVDRGSTDTQYF,TGCAGCGTTGACAGGGGCAGCACAGATACGCAGTATTTT
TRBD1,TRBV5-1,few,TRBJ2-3,CASSLLGQGSRTDTQYF,TGCGCCAGCAGCTTGTTAGGACAGGGAAGTCGCACAGATACGCAGTATTTT
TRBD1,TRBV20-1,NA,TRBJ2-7,CSVLTGPSYEQYF,TGCAGTGTTTTGACAGGGCCCTCCTACGAGCAGTACTTC
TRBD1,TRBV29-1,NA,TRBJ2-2,CSVEGRGLAGELFF,TGCAGCGTTGAGGGCAGGGGGCTAGCCGGGGAGCTGTTTTTT
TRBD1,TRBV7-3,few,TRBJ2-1,CASSSHPPSGQVNEQFF,TGTGCCAGCAGCTCCCATCCCCCATCGGGACAGGTCAATGAGCAGTTCTTC
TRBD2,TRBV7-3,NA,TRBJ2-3,CASSLSLAGGLYPDTQYF,TGTGCCAGCAGCTTAAGCCTAGCGGGGGGGCTCTACCCAGATACGCAGTATTTT
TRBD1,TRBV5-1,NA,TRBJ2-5,CASSHRTGGLETQYF,TGCGCCAGCAGCCACAGGACAGGGGGGTTAGAGACCCAGTACTTC
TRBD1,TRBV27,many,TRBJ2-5,CASSLGQGETQYF,TGTGCCAGCAGCCTCGGACAGGGGGAGACCCAGTACTTC
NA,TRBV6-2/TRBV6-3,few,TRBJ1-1,CATWFDRRITEAFF,TGTGCCACCTGGTTCGACAGGAGGATAACTGAAGCTTTCTTT
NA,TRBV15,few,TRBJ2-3,CATSDSRGARDTQYF,TGTGCCACCAGCGATTCAAGGGGGGCTAGAGATACGCAGTATTTT
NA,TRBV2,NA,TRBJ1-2,CASSEGLGVYGYTF,TGTGCCAGCAGTGAAGGGCTGGGTGTGTATGGCTACACCTTC
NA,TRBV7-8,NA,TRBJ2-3,CASSPRGSRTSTDTQYF,TGTGCCAGCAGCCCCCGGGGTAGCAGGACTAGCACAGATACGCAGTATTTT
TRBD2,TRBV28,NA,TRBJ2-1,CASSITSGGAHEQFF,TGTGCCAGCAGCATTACTAGCGGGGGGGCTCATGAGCAGTTCTTC
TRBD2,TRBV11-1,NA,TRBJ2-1,CACSPELAGIKQFF,TGTGCCTGCAGTCCGGAACTAGCGGGAATAAAGCAGTTCTTC
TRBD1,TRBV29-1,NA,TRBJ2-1,CSGQGTEQFF,TGCAGCGGACAGGGTACTGAGCAGTTCTTC
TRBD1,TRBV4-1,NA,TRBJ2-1,CASSRGPGGSYEQFF,TGCGCCAGCAGCCGAGGCCCAGGGGGCTCCTACGAGCAGTTCTTC
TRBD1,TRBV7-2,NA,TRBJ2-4,CASSEQGAKNIQYF,TGTGCCAGCAGCGAACAGGGGGCCAAAAACATTCAGTACTTC
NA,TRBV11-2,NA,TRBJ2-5,CASSQGGRGVRTIQETQYF,TGTGCCAGCAGCCAGGGGGGCAGGGGAGTACGAACAATCCAAGAGACCCAGTACTTC
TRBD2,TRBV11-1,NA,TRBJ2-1,CASSRLGSGGQRHYNEQFF,TGTGCCAGCAGCCGATTAGGTAGCGGGGGGCAGCGTCATTACAATGAGCAGTTCTTC
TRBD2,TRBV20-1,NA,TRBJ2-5,CSAREAGVVEETQYF,TGCAGTGCTAGAGAAGCGGGAGTTGTTGAAGAGACCCAGTACTTC
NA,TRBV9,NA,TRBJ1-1,CASSVEWGTEAFF,TGTGCCAGCAGCGTAGAGTGGGGGACTGAAGCTTTCTTT
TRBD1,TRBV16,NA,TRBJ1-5,CASSRDRGIELGNQPQHF,TGTGCCAGCAGCCGGGACAGGGGAATTGAGTTGGGCAATCAGCCCCAGCATTTT
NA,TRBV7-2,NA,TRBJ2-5,CASSPTDRGAIWETQYF,TGTGCCAGCAGCCCAACTGATCGGGGGGCTATCTGGGAGACCCAGTACTTC
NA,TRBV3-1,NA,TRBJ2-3,CASSPQSPAVSDTQYF,TGTGCCAGCAGCCCCCAATCCCCGGCTGTATCTGATACGCAGTATTTT
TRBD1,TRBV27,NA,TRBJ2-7,CASRPGQVSYEQYF,TGTGCCAGCAGGCCGGGACAGGTCTCCTACGAGCAGTACTTC
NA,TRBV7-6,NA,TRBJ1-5,CASSSRGIRGQPQHF,TGTGCCAGCAGCTCCCGTGGCATCCGGGGCCAGCCCCAGCATTTT
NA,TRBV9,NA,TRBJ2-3,CASSVASQPTDTQYF,TGTGCCAGCAGCGTAGCGTCCCAGCCCACAGATACGCAGTATTTT
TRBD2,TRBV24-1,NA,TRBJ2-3,CATTSGRAGTDTQYF,TGTGCCACTACCAGCGGGAGAGCGGGTACAGATACGCAGTATTTT
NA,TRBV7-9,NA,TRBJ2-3,CASKRGETDTQYF,TGTGCCAGCAAGAGAGGGGAGACAGATACGCAGTATTTT
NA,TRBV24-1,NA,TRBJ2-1,CATSDFRADNEQFF,TGTGCCACCAGTGATTTTAGGGCAGACAATGAGCAGTTCTTC
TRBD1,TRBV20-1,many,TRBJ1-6,CSAREGQVNSPLHF,TGCAGTGCTAGAGAAGGACAGGTTAATTCACCCCTCCACTTT
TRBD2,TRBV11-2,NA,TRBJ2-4,CASSLDLAGLAKNIQYF,TGTGCCAGCAGCTTAGATCTAGCGGGATTAGCCAAAAACATTCAGTACTTC
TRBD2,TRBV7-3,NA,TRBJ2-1,CASSSKTSGGRNEQFF,TGTGCCAGCAGCTCAAAAACTAGCGGGGGCCGTAATGAGCAGTTCTTC
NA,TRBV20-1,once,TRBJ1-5,CSAVAGDQPQHF,TGCAGTGCCGTGGCGGGGGATCAGCCCCAGCATTTT
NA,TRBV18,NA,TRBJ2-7,CASSLNQQSSSHEQYF,TGTGCCAGCTCACTAAACCAACAGAGCTCAAGCCACGAGCAGTACTTC
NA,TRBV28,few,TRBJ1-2,CASSPTRNYGYTF,TGTGCCAGCAGCCCTACACGGAACTATGGCTACACCTTC
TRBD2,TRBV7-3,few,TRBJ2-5,CASSRTSGRQGETQYF,TGTGCCAGCAGCAGGACCAGCGGGAGGCAGGGAGAGACCCAGTACTTC
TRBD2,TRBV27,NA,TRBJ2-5,CASSFAAGRGQETQYF,TGTGCCAGCAGTTTCGCCGCCGGGAGGGGGCAAGAGACCCAGTACTTC
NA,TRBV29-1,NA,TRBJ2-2,CSVDSGLNTGELFF,TGCAGCGTTGACTCGGGGCTCAACACCGGGGAGCTGTTTTTT
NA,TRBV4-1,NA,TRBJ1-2,CASSQGLRGGASYGYTF,TGCGCCAGCAGCCAAGGCCTTCGTGGGGGGGCGAGCTATGGCTACACCTTC